This T cell receptor beta chain was captured by sequencing in a study of CD8 T cells in Susac syndrome. The germline CDR1 and CDR2 sequences are SGHNT and YENEEA. V gave up 5 bases and J gave up 7 bases, with 12 bases separating them. This CDR3 is 12 amino acids long. RNA was extracted with the RNeasy kit, and a quantity of roughly 0.45 to 1 ug was reverse transcribed using random hexamers. Amplification of TCR beta CDR3 across 54 Vbeta and 13 Jbeta was performed with immunoSEQ multiplex PCR. TCRdb ran MiXCR on the immunoSEQ multiplex PCR reads and lists one entry per CDR3 protein. The data contain 180,000 or so distinct CDR3 sequences, about 94% of them singletons.

The chain recombines TRBV11-3 with TRBJ2-7, with D perhaps TRBD2 (5 bases). The sequenced sample was CD4+ T cells from PBMCs. The sequence was collected from a human donor with multiple sclerosis. Written as DNA, the CDR3 is TGTGCCAGCAGCCCTCCGGGATGGGAGCAGTACTTC. Translated: CASSPPGWEQYF. The full variable domain, in which reference TRBV11-3 and TRBJ2-7 provide the parts outside the CDR3, is EAGVVQSPRYKIIEKKQPVAFWCNPISGHNTLYWYLQNLGQGPELLIRYENEEAVDDSQLPKDRFSAERLKGVDSTLKIQPAELGDSAVYLCASSPPGWEQYFGPGTRLTVT.